The source of this T cell receptor beta chain is a study of vaccination and CD4 T cells after COVID-19. Study-wide results and caveats: The median proportion of reactive clones detected only post-vaccination in convalescent patients was more than 65%.

Documented treatment: approximately nine-day PBMC culture with coronavirus spike peptide pools or control peptides (ViraFEST assay). Following expansion of antigen-specific T cells with peptide pools, ViraFEST then sequenced TCRs. Cultures used a few million PBMCs per well, 9 to 10 IU/ml IL-2 and 9.5 to 10 ug/ml peptides. In the case of this clonotype: The target antigen is unknown.

The assay that was used to sequence DNA from cultured CD4+ T cells was the Oncomine TCR Beta short-read assay. Investigators obtained genomic DNA by extraction from cultured CD4+ T cells. One entry per CDR3 protein results from TCRdb running MiXCR on the PCR reads. The repertoire holds 15,000 or so distinct CDR3 sequences, 57% seen once, with about 9.4% in the top ten. The J segment lost 6 bases and the V segment lost 0 bases, leaving 12 bases of the junction unmatched. CDR1 is LNHNV and CDR2 is YYDKDF in the germline V gene (reference sequence). The CDR3 loop spans 17 amino acids. The sequencing sample was made of CD4+ T cells from blood, cultured in vitro. This chain connects TRBV15 to TRBJ2-5, with 8 bases matching TRBD1. The source of this sequence is a human donor who had recovered from COVID-19. This CDR3 is CATSRDYVAGGLKTQYF. The CDR3 DNA reads TGTGCCACCAGCAGAGATTATGTGGCAGGGGGCTTGAAGACCCAGTACTTC.